This T cell receptor beta chain is drawn from a study of T cells after yellow fever vaccination. MiXCR was run by TCRdb on the 5' RACE reads, yielding one entry per CDR3 protein. The table records approximately 85,000 distinct CDR3 sequences, 13% of them present only once. V was trimmed by 3 bases and J by 3 bases, leaving 18 bases between them. Germline V gene lookup returns CDR1 SGHVS and CDR2 FNYEAQ. This CDR3 region has 17 residues. Sequenced material: CD8+ T cells not binding an NS4B(214-222) dextramer, sorted from PBMCs, taken 21 days after the first yellow fever vaccination. The V gene is TRBV7-6, the J gene TRBJ2-1; D unresolved. The TCR originated in a man aged 18 to 29 who received the YFV17D yellow fever vaccine. As DNA, the CDR3 is TGTGCCAGCAGCTTGTTCCATGGGCAGGCAAGCTACAATGAGCAGTTCTTC. This translates into CASSLFHGQASYNEQFF.